This T cell receptor (beta chain) was captured by sequencing in a study of cytomegalovirus exposure and HLA in healthy donors. General study findings and limits: Altogether, 164 TCR beta chains were recorded as cytomegalovirus-associated. The productive fraction for most TCR beta V segments was about 87% or about 30% in an earlier analysis. Researchers had no immune exposure information except CMV serostatus available.

The V and J ends lost 2 bases and 1 base, in that order; junction bases with no gene match: 0. The V gene's germline CDR1 is WSHSY and CDR2 SAAADI. The CDR3 is 15 amino acids. The PCR used 60 Vbeta and 13 Jbeta primers. Only in-frame clones appear in the TCRdb table, and some are missing; sequencing was by immunoSEQ multiplex PCR. The sample records about 200,000 clones, 70% being singletons. Worth noting for this clone: Its cognate antigen is unknown.

The clonotype originates from a man aged 40-49 years in good health and CMV-seropositive. The sequenced sample consisted of PBMCs. The chain uses TRBV10-2 and TRBJ2-1, with 9 positions matching TRBD1. CDR3 DNA: TGCGCCAGCAGTGAGGGACAGGGGTCCTACAATGAGCAGTTCTTC. This sequence encodes CASSEGQGSYNEQFF.